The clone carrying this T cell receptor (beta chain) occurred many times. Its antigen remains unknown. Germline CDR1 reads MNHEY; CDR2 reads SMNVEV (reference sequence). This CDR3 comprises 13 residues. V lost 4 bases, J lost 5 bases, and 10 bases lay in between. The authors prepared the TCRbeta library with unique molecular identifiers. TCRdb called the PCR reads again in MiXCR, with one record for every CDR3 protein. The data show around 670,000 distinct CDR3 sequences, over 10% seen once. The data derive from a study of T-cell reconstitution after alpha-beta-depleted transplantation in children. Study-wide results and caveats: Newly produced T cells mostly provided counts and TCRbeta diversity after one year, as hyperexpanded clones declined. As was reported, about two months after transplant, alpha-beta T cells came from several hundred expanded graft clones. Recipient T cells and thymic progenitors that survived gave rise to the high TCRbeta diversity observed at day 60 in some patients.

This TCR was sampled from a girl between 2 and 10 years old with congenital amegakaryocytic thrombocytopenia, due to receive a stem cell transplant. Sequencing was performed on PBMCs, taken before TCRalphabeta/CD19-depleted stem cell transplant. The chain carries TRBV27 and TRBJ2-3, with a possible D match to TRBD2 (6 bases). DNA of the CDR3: TGTGCCAGCAGTTGGATCGGGGGAGATACGCAGTATTTT. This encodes CASSWIGGDTQYF.